These 31 T cell receptor beta chains originate from one sample sequenced in a study of blood T cell repertoires in COVID-19. TCRdb's table, derived via immunoSEQ multiplex PCR, lists solely in-frame clones and lacks some. The sample contains more than 200,000 clones, roughly 91% of which appear only once. Material: PBMCs or T cells enriched from blood (not recorded which). The receptors derive from a woman in her twenties or thirties who had recovered from COVID-19.

V is TRBV25-1 and J is TRBJ2-1, with TRBD2 matching over 9 bases. The CDR3 has 14 amino acids. With V trimmed by 2 bases and J by 6 bases, 2 bases remained unmatched. Germline loops: CDR1 MGHDK, CDR2 SYGVNS. CDR3 sequence: CASSEPGLANEQFF. The DNA for the CDR3 is TGTGCCAGCAGTGAACCGGGACTAGCCAATGAGCAGTTCTTC.

V is TRBV3-1 (or the pseudogene TRBV3-2) and J is TRBJ2-5; D may be TRBD2 (5 bases). The CDR3 spans 15 residues. V dropped 3 bases and J dropped 5 bases, with 16 bases sitting between them. The germline V gene encodes CDR1 LGHDT and CDR2 YNNKEL (reference sequence). The CDR3 sequence: CASSHPPERVETQYF. Here the CDR3 DNA reads TGTGCCAGCAGCCACCCCCCTGAGAGGGTGGAGACCCAGTACTTC.

The chain couples TRBV5-8 to TRBJ1-6; D may be TRBD1 (6 bases). The CDR3 has 14 amino acids. In germline, CDR1 is SGHTS, CDR2 YDEGEE. V gave up 0 bases and J gave up 13 bases, with 14 bases separating them. The CDR3 nucleotides read TGTGCCAGCAGCTTGGAGGGACACCGATGGCCCCTCCACTTT. It encodes CASSLEGHRWPLHF.

V gene TRBV7-2 combines with J gene TRBJ1-1, with TRBD1 matching 7 bases. The V segment lost 2 bases and the J segment 0 bases; nucleotides outside the gene matches: 6. The CDR3 spans 16 residues. The germline V gene encodes CDR1 SGHTA and CDR2 FQGNSA. Written as DNA, the CDR3 is TGTGCCAGCAGCTTACAAGGGGGCGCAGTGAACACTGAAGCTTTCTTT. It specifies CASSLQGGAVNTEAFF.

The V gene is TRBV3-1 (or the pseudogene TRBV3-2), the J gene TRBJ1-1; weak D call: TRBD1 (6 bases). From germline, CDR1 is LGHDT and CDR2 YNNKEL (reference sequence). The length of the CDR3 is 13 residues. V dropped 2 bases and J dropped 6 bases, with 10 bases sitting between them. As DNA, the CDR3 is TGTGCCAGCAGCCAACCACAGGGTTCTGAAGCTTTCTTT. It codes for CASSQPQGSEAFF.

With regard to this clone: This CDR3 is also generated by other DNA sequences in the sample. V is TRBV9 and J is TRBJ1-1, with a possible D match to TRBD1 (6 bases). Trimming left V 0 bases short and J 5 bases short, with 14 bases between. CDR1 and CDR2 (germline): SGDLS, YYNGEE. This CDR3 is built from 15 residues. The CDR3 coding sequence is TGTGCCAGCAGCGTAGAGGCCCAGGGGAATACTGAAGCTTTCTTT. Its protein is CASSVEAQGNTEAFF. The full variable domain, rest sourced from reference TRBV9 and TRBJ1-1, is DSGVTQTPKHLITATGQRVTLRCSPRSGDLSVYWYQQSLDQGLQFLIQYYNGEERAKGNILERFSAQQFPDLHSELNLSSLELGDSALYFCASSVEAQGNTEAFFGQGTRLTVV.

V and J are TRBV7-2 and TRBJ1-2; TRBD1 aligns across 7 bases. CDR1 SGHTA and CDR2 FQGNSA come from the germline V gene. The CDR3 covers 14 residues. Losses at the gene ends were 5 bases for V and 7 bases for J; bases not matched to a gene: 10. The DNA of the CDR3 is TGTGCCAGCAGCGATCGACAGGGAATCAGTGGCTACACCTTC. Translated: CASSDRQGISGYTF.

The chain links TRBV6-2 or TRBV6-3 to TRBJ1-1, with 8 bases aligning to TRBD1. After removal of 2 bases from V and 3 bases from J, the junction contained 20 bases not matched to a gene. The germline gives CDR1 MNHEY, CDR2 SVGEGT. The CDR3 is 20 residues long. The CDR3 sequence: CASSYHTPEDRVGEYTEAFF. The CDR3 DNA reads as TGTGCCAGCAGTTACCATACCCCGGAGGACAGGGTAGGGGAGTACACTGAAGCTTTCTTT.

The chain recombines TRBV9 with TRBJ2-7; D gene ambiguous. The CDR3 loop spans 15 amino acids. Trimming removed 0 bases at V and 1 base at J, with 11 bases between. Per germline, CDR1 SGDLS and CDR2 YYNGEE. Here the CDR3 DNA reads TGTGCCAGCAGCGTAGATATGGAGATTTCCTACGAGCAGTACTTC. Encoded protein: CASSVDMEISYEQYF.

V and J are TRBV18 and TRBJ1-4; tentatively, D is TRBD1 (5 bases). The CDR3 length is 15 residues. V dropped 2 bases and J dropped 6 bases, with 13 bases sitting between them. CDR1 and CDR2 from the germline V gene are KGHSH and LQKENI. Here the CDR3 DNA reads TGTGCCAGCTCACCATGGGGAGGGGATGATGAAAAACTGTTTTTT. Protein: CASSPWGGDDEKLFF.

This chain uses TRBV18 with TRBJ2-1, with 11 bases identical to TRBD2. The CDR3 consists of 17 residues. J was trimmed by 1 base and V by 2 bases; bases with no gene match: 4. Germline-derived CDR1 and CDR2 are KGHSH and LQKENI. DNA of the CDR3: TGTGCCAGCTCACCAAGGACTAGCGGGCTATCCTACAATGAGCAGTTCTTC. It specifies CASSPRTSGLSYNEQFF.

The V call is TRBV3-1 (or the pseudogene TRBV3-2), the J call TRBJ1-2; 8 bases agree with TRBD1. CDR1 is LGHDT, CDR2 YNNKEL, per germline (reference sequence). After removal of 4 bases from V and 8 bases from J, the junction contained 12 bases not matched to a gene. The CDR3 sequence is 15 residues long. Here the CDR3 DNA reads TGTGCCAGCAGCCGGGCAGGGGGCCGATCCGACGGCTACACCTTC. Protein: CASSRAGGRSDGYTF.

This rearrangement joins TRBV24-1 to TRBJ2-3, with 9 bases that match TRBD2. With V trimmed by 4 bases and J by 6 bases, 22 bases remained unmatched. The CDR3 is 20 residues long. Germline CDR1 KGHDR, CDR2 SFDVKD. The CDR3: CATSDRVGSGSGADRDTQYF. CDR3 coding DNA: TGTGCCACCAGTGACCGCGTCGGTAGCGGGAGTGGGGCTGATCGGGATACGCAGTATTTT.

This sequence joins TRBV18 and TRBJ1-4; D gene uncertain. The CDR3 sequence is 16 residues long. Per the germline V gene, CDR1 is KGHSH and CDR2 is LQKENI. V was shortened by 6 bases and J by 0 bases, with 14 bases between the two germline ends. The CDR3: CASSLNPVATNEKLFF. DNA for the CDR3: TGTGCCAGCTCCCTCAACCCAGTTGCAACTAATGAAAAACTGTTTTTT.

This clone was counted only a few times. The gene calls are TRBV2 and TRBJ1-5; D is possibly TRBD1 (6 bases). CDR3 length equals 13 residues. Germline V lookup: CDR1 SNHLY, CDR2 FYNNEI. Trimming removed 9 bases at V and 2 bases at J, with 11 bases between. In DNA, the CDR3 is TGTGCCAGTCGGACAGTCGGCAATCAGCCCCAGCATTTT. Residues: CASRTVGNQPQHF.

The chain combines TRBV19 with TRBJ2-1, with 13 bases matching TRBD2. CDR1 LNHDA and CDR2 SQIVND come from the germline V gene (reference sequence). This CDR3 is built from 20 residues. V gave up 1 base and J gave up 1 base; unmatched junction bases: 10. The DNA for the CDR3 is TGTGCCAGTAGTATAGGGGGTTGGACTAGCGGGAGTACGTCCTACAATGAGCAGTTCTTC. Its translation is CASSIGGWTSGSTSYNEQFF.

The chain recombines TRBV25-1 with TRBJ1-2; 7 bases fit TRBD1. The germline V gene encodes CDR1 MGHDK and CDR2 SYGVNS. V dropped 4 bases and J dropped 7; count of bases not matched to a gene: 3. CDR3 length: 12 residues. In DNA form, the CDR3 reads TGTGCCAGCAGTGCCAGGGGGACTGGCTACACCTTC. As protein: CASSARGTGYTF.

The V gene is TRBV10-1, the J gene TRBJ2-1; D perhaps matches TRBD2 (6 bases). V shed 6 bases and J shed 0 bases, with 15 bases lying between them. This CDR3 region has 16 residues. Germline V gives CDR1 WNHNN, CDR2 SYGVQD (reference sequence). The CDR3 nucleotides are TGCGCCAGCAGGCTCGGGACTGTCCACTCCTACAATGAGCAGTTCTTC. Amino acids: CASRLGTVHSYNEQFF.

J is TRBJ1-2 and V is TRBV7-9; D remains ambiguous. V was clipped by 10 bases and J by 8 bases, with 8 bases between them. Per the germline V gene, CDR1 is SEHNR and CDR2 is FQNEAQ (reference sequence). This CDR3 has 9 amino acids. DNA of the CDR3: TGTGCCATAGGAGACGGCTACACCTTC. Its translation: CAIGDGYTF. Combining the CDR3 with reference TRBV7-9 and TRBJ1-2 gives the whole variable domain DTGVSQNPRHKITKRGQNVTFRCDPISEHNRLYWYRQTLGQGPEFLTYFQNEAQLEKSRLLSDRFSAERPKGSFSTLEIQRTEQGDSAMYLCAIGDGYTFGSGTRLTVV.

This sequence joins TRBV28 and TRBJ2-7; 7 nucleotides match TRBD1. The CDR3 spans 14 residues. Germline V gives CDR1 MDHEN, CDR2 SYDVKM. J gave up 3 bases and V 6 bases, and 8 bases lay outside the gene matches. This chain's CDR3 is CASSSGTVLYEQYF. The CDR3 nucleotides are TGTGCCAGCAGCTCCGGGACAGTCCTCTACGAGCAGTACTTC. The full variable domain, in which reference TRBV28 and TRBJ2-7 provide the parts outside the CDR3, is DVKVTQSSRYLVKRTGEKVFLECVQDMDHENMFWYRQDPGLGLRLIYFSYDVKMKEKGDIPEGYSVSREKKERFSLILESASTNQTSMYLCASSSGTVLYEQYFGPGTRLTVT.

The V gene is TRBV29-1, the J gene TRBJ1-2; TRBD1 might be the D (5 bases). Trimming took off 3 bases at V and 6 bases at J, with 11 bases between the two ends. The CDR3 covers 12 residues. The germline CDR1 and CDR2 sequences are SQVTM and ANQGSEA. CDR3 residues: CSVDGGGDGYTF. The CDR3 DNA is TGCAGCGTTGACGGGGGGGGAGATGGCTACACCTTC.

V and J are TRBV7-2 and TRBJ2-1, with 14 bases fitting TRBD2. The V gene end was trimmed by 3 bases and the J gene end by 7 bases; junction bases not matched to a gene: 11. Germline V gene data show CDR1 as SGHTA and CDR2 as FQGNSA. The CDR3 is 18 amino acids. CDR3 in amino acids: CASSFEHPGLAGENEQFF. CDR3 sequence (DNA): TGTGCCAGCAGCTTCGAGCACCCGGGACTAGCGGGAGAGAATGAGCAGTTCTTC.

The V call is TRBV30, the J call TRBJ2-7; 9 positions match TRBD2. J was trimmed by 0 bases and V by 4 bases; bases with no gene match: 7. CDR3 length: 15 residues. Germline CDR1 reads GTSNPN; CDR2 reads SVGIG (reference sequence). The CDR3 loop is CAWTQRGASSYEQYF. As DNA, the CDR3 is TGTGCCTGGACCCAGCGGGGGGCGAGCTCCTACGAGCAGTACTTC.

This chain uses TRBV18 with TRBJ1-2, with a weak D call TRBD1 (5 bases). The CDR3 is made up of 17 amino acids. V dropped 0 bases and J dropped 8 bases, with 22 bases sitting between them. From germline, CDR1 is KGHSH and CDR2 LQKENI. The CDR3 here is CASSPPRSSGLRRGYTF. Here the CDR3 DNA reads TGTGCCAGCTCACCACCGCGGTCGTCAGGGCTTCGCCGCGGCTACACCTTC.

The J gene is TRBJ1-6, the V gene TRBV4-3, with TRBD1 matching 7 bases. The CDR3 runs 16 residues. Germline trimming cut 6 bases from V and 6 bases from J; bases unmatched to any gene: 11. Germline CDR1 is LGHNA and CDR2 is YSLEER. CDR3 residues: CASSLAQGGGNSPLHF. The CDR3 DNA reads as TGCGCCAGCAGTTTGGCCCAGGGGGGCGGTAATTCACCCCTCCACTTT.

This chain joins TRBV19 and TRBJ1-2; TRBD1 aligns across 9 bases. Germline V gives CDR1 LNHDA, CDR2 SQIVND (reference sequence). This CDR3 has 15 amino acids. V gave up 2 bases and J gave up 4 bases; unmatched junction bases: 5. The CDR3 sequence is CASSILGQGLYGYTF. In DNA form, the CDR3 reads TGTGCCAGTAGTATATTGGGACAGGGACTCTATGGCTACACCTTC.

This clone was seen just once. The chain is built from TRBV7-9 and TRBJ2-5; D possibly corresponds to TRBD2 (6 bases). CDR3 length: 13 amino acids. Trimming pared 4 bases from V and 7 bases from J, leaving 13 bases between. CDR1 is SEHNR and CDR2 is FQNEAQ in the germline V gene (reference sequence). CDR3 region: CASSSDYTGTQYF. In DNA, the CDR3 is TGTGCCAGCAGCTCGGACTACACAGGGACCCAGTACTTC.

Here the CDR3 DNA reads TGTGCCAGCAGCGGTGGCGAGACTGCCCGAAGTGAAGCTTTCTTT. It translates to CASSGGETARSEAFF. This chain joins TRBV13 and TRBJ1-1; D not resolved. Trimming cost V 5 bases and J 7 bases, with 20 bases left between them. Germline CDR1 and CDR2: PRHDT and FYEKMQ (reference sequence). The CDR3 loop spans 15 amino acids.

The V and J genes are TRBV30 and TRBJ1-5; no clear D. Trimming took 0 bases from V and 5 from J, leaving 8 bases between them. Germline assignment: CDR1 GTSNPN and CDR2 SVGIG (reference sequence). The CDR3 runs 13 residues. The CDR3 DNA sequence: TGTGCCTGGAGTGTACAACAAGATCAGCCCCAGCATTTT. Amino acids: CAWSVQQDQPQHF. Based on the CDR3 plus reference TRBV30 and TRBJ1-5, the full variable domain is SQTIHQWPATLVQPVGSPLSLECTVEGTSNPNLYWYRQAAGRGLQLLFYSVGIGQISSEVPQNLSASRPQDRQFILSSKKLLLSDSGFYLCAWSVQQDQPQHFGDGTRLSIL.

This clone was observed once. The chain is built from TRBV7-3 and TRBJ2-2, with 7 bases lining up with TRBD1. V lost 5 bases to trimming and J lost 1 base; unmatched junction nucleotides: 7. The CDR3 has 16 residues. The germline gives CDR1 SGHTA, CDR2 FQGTGA. The CDR3 region is CASSNRGGGNTGELFF. The CDR3 nucleotides read TGTGCCAGCAGCAATAGAGGGGGCGGGAACACCGGGGAGCTGTTTTTT.

The genes are TRBV3-1 (or the pseudogene TRBV3-2) and TRBJ1-6; D gene unclear. Germline V gene lookup returns CDR1 LGHDT and CDR2 YNNKEL (reference sequence). V was pared by 2 bases and J by 5 bases, with 7 bases between. This CDR3 comprises 14 residues. The CDR3, as DNA: TGTGCCAGCAGCCAAAACGGAGATAATTCACCCCTCCACTTT. It is translated as CASSQNGDNSPLHF.